A selection of T cell receptor beta chains follows, all from one sample in a study of blood T cell repertoires in COVID-19. The assay was immunoSEQ multiplex PCR, and TCRdb's table has in-frame clones only and misses some. The sample holds about 150,000 clones, approximately 80% seen once. Material: peripheral blood. The receptors derive from a woman aged 80 or over with acute or convalescent COVID-19. The CDR3 runs from the conserved cysteine through the conserved F or W. A D gene is named only where the DNA matches it firmly. Clone size, where shown, is once, few, many, or a class for clones that have expanded.

>TRBV30|.|TRBJ2-5|TRBD2
CARRGIQETQYF
TGTGCAAGGCGGGGGATCCAAGAGACCCAGTACTTC
>TRBV7-2|.|TRBJ1-1|.
CASSLQSLNTEAFF
TGTGCCAGCAGCTTGCAGTCATTGAACACTGAAGCTTTCTTT
>TRBV5-1|.|TRBJ1-4|.
CASAPGVGNEKLFF
TGCGCCAGCGCCCCAGGGGTCGGTAATGAAAAACTGTTTTTT
>TRBV24-1|.|TRBJ1-5|.
CATSDSYSNQPQHF
TGTGCCACCAGTGATTCGTATAGCAATCAGCCCCAGCATTTT
>TRBV15|.|TRBJ1-1|.
CATSRGEGAEAFF
TGTGCCACCAGCAGAGGGGAGGGAGCTGAAGCTTTCTTT
>TRBV3-1/TRBV3-2|.|TRBJ1-3|.
CASSQAQISGNTIYF
TGTGCCAGCAGCCAGGCCCAAATCTCTGGAAACACCATATATTTT
>TRBV27|.|TRBJ1-2|.
CASSLKQGIYGYTF
TGTGCCAGCAGTTTAAAACAGGGAATCTATGGCTACACCTTC
>TRBV2|.|TRBJ1-1|TRBD1
CASTGGALNTEAFF
TGTGCCAGCACAGGGGGCGCTTTGAACACTGAAGCTTTCTTT
>TRBV5-6|few|TRBJ1-5|TRBD1
CASSRDRVEPQHF
TGTGCCAGCAGCCGGGACAGGGTCGAGCCCCAGCATTTT
>TRBV19|few|TRBJ1-4|TRBD1
CASTSGGAEEKLFF
TGTGCCAGTACCTCAGGGGGCGCGGAGGAAAAACTGTTTTTT
>TRBV7-9|.|TRBJ1-4|TRBD1
CASSSGTGNEKLFF
TGTGCCAGCAGTTCCGGGACAGGGAATGAAAAACTGTTTTTT
>TRBV27|once|TRBJ2-1|.
CASSHTLGGEQFF
TGTGCCAGCAGCCACACGCTCGGGGGAGAGCAGTTCTTC
>TRBV4-1|.|TRBJ2-1|TRBD2
CASSLGRGGYNEQFF
TGCGCCAGCAGCCTCGGGCGGGGGGGTTACAATGAGCAGTTCTTC
>TRBV5-1|.|TRBJ2-7|TRBD1
CASSPDRATYEQYF
TGCGCCAGCAGCCCAGACAGGGCAACTTACGAGCAGTACTTC
>TRBV18|.|TRBJ1-1|TRBD1
CASSPRSGGTEAFF
TGTGCCAGCTCACCAAGGTCAGGGGGCACTGAAGCTTTCTTT
>TRBV6-5|.|TRBJ2-3|TRBD1
CASRGTGEYF
TGTGCCAGCAGGGGGACAGGGGAGTATTTT
>TRBV21-1|once|TRBJ1-6|.
CASSKNPPQGVSYNSPLHF
TGTGCCAGCAGCAAAAACCCCCCACAGGGGGTCTCCTATAATTCACCCCTCCACTTT
>TRBV5-1|few|TRBJ1-6|.
CASSLVPRSSYNSPLHF
TGCGCCAGCAGCTTGGTTCCGCGGAGCTCCTATAATTCACCCCTCCACTTT
>TRBV2|.|TRBJ1-2|TRBD1
CASSVDREWGYTF
TGTGCCAGCAGTGTTGACAGGGAATGGGGCTACACCTTC
>TRBV27|.|TRBJ2-7|TRBD1
CASSLSKTGWGEQYF
TGTGCCAGCAGTTTATCGAAGACAGGGTGGGGCGAGCAGTACTTC
>TRBV6-6|.|TRBJ2-5|TRBD2
CASRGPGGPQETQYF
TGTGCCAGCAGGGGACCGGGGGGGCCCCAAGAGACCCAGTACTTC
>TRBV7-9|.|TRBJ1-5|.
CASSSIAGDSNQPQHF
TGTGCCAGCAGCTCGATTGCGGGCGATAGCAATCAGCCCCAGCATTTT
>TRBV7-2|.|TRBJ1-2|TRBD1
CASSLVGQGATRNGYTF
TGTGCCAGCAGCTTAGTGGGACAGGGGGCTACTAGGAATGGCTACACCTTC
>TRBV4-2|.|TRBJ1-2|.
CASSQDLRATWYGYTF
TGTGCCAGCAGCCAAGATTTGAGGGCGACTTGGTATGGCTACACCTTC
>TRBV7-8|.|TRBJ1-2|.
CASSLFLGSFEGYTF
TGTGCCAGCAGCTTATTCCTGGGGAGTTTCGAAGGCTACACCTTC
>TRBV7-2|.|TRBJ2-1|TRBD2
CASSGNSGGWDEQFF
TGTGCCAGCAGCGGAAATAGCGGGGGGTGGGATGAGCAGTTCTTC
>TRBV6-2/TRBV6-3|.|TRBJ1-2|.
CASSYQRQEPDYGYTF
TGTGCCAGCAGTTACCAGAGACAGGAGCCAGACTATGGCTACACCTTC
>TRBV4-1|.|TRBJ2-3|TRBD1
CASSPGTVGPDTQYF
TGCGCCAGCAGCCCCGGGACAGTGGGACCAGATACGCAGTATTTT
>TRBV7-3|.|TRBJ2-6|.
CASSLGTSGANVLTF
TGTGCCAGCAGCTTAGGGACTTCTGGGGCCAACGTCCTGACTTTC
>TRBV2|.|TRBJ1-2|TRBD1
CASSAGQGGDYGYTF
TGTGCCAGCAGTGCTGGCCAGGGGGGTGACTATGGCTACACCTTC
>TRBV11-2|.|TRBJ2-5|TRBD1
CASRSPGQGFRGPKETQYF
TGTGCCAGCAGATCTCCGGGACAGGGGTTTAGGGGCCCCAAAGAGACCCAGTACTTC
>TRBV29-1|.|TRBJ2-1|.
CSVDRLDLYNEQFF
TGCAGCGTTGATCGGCTAGACCTCTACAATGAGCAGTTCTTC
>TRBV9|.|TRBJ1-4|.
CASSVGRVGNEKLFF
TGTGCCAGCAGCGTAGGCAGGGTGGGTAATGAAAAACTGTTTTTT
>TRBV9|.|TRBJ1-1|.
CASSVVQANTEAFF
TGTGCCAGCAGCGTAGTCCAGGCAAACACTGAAGCTTTCTTT
>TRBV30|.|TRBJ1-4|.
CAWAETTNEKLFF
TGTGCCTGGGCCGAGACAACTAATGAAAAACTGTTTTTT
>TRBV4-1|.|TRBJ1-2|TRBD1
CASSQEVTGTNYGYTF
TGCGCCAGCAGCCAAGAGGTGACAGGGACTAACTATGGCTACACCTTC
>TRBV5-1|few|TRBJ1-4|TRBD1
CASSHRDRDEKLFF
TGCGCCAGCAGCCACCGGGACAGGGATGAAAAACTGTTTTTT
>TRBV4-1|.|TRBJ2-3|TRBD1
CASSQLDRGQQDTQYF
TGCGCCAGCAGCCAATTGGACAGGGGCCAACAAGATACGCAGTATTTT
>TRBV7-9|.|TRBJ1-2|.
CASSFREGYGYTF
TGTGCCAGCAGCTTCAGGGAAGGCTATGGCTACACCTTC
>TRBV11-2|.|TRBJ2-5|.
CASSFSGGPGETQYF
TGTGCCAGCAGCTTTTCCGGGGGGCCCGGAGAGACCCAGTACTTC
>TRBV5-1|.|TRBJ1-5|TRBD1
CASSLGTGPLQPQHF
TGCGCCAGCAGCTTGGGGACAGGGCCACTGCAGCCCCAGCATTTT
>TRBV27|.|TRBJ2-1|.
CASSFTGVGEFF
TGTGCCAGCAGTTTTACGGGGGTGGGGGAGTTCTTC
>TRBV28|.|TRBJ1-5|.
CASSPRGGGIQPQHF
TGTGCCAGCAGTCCTCGGGGAGGGGGGATTCAGCCCCAGCATTTT
>TRBV10-3|.|TRBJ2-7|TRBD1
CAISIRDSAYEQYF
TGTGCCATCAGTATTCGGGACAGTGCCTACGAGCAGTACTTC
>TRBV20-1|.|TRBJ2-5|TRBD2
CSASSGGGNQETQYF
TGCAGTGCTAGTTCCGGCGGGGGGAACCAAGAGACCCAGTACTTC
>TRBV19|.|TRBJ1-4|TRBD1
CASSILRQGFNEKLFF
TGTGCCAGTAGTATCCTTCGACAGGGATTTAATGAAAAACTGTTTTTT
>TRBV18|.|TRBJ2-5|TRBD2
CASSPGGEETQYF
TGTGCCAGCTCACCAGGGGGGGAGGAGACCCAGTACTTC
>TRBV10-2|.|TRBJ2-5|TRBD1
CASRAGTGGSRRETQYF
TGCGCCAGCAGAGCCGGGACAGGGGGTTCCCGCCGGGAGACCCAGTACTTC
>TRBV5-5|.|TRBJ1-1|.
CASSPLLNTEAFF
TGTGCCAGCAGCCCCCTCTTGAACACTGAAGCTTTCTTT
>TRBV5-1|.|TRBJ1-4|.
CASSGPGGEKLFF
TGCGCCAGCAGCGGGCCGGGAGGGGAAAAACTGTTTTTT
>TRBV7-2|.|TRBJ1-2|.
CASSLGGRSHGYTF
TGTGCCAGCAGCTTAGGCGGTAGGTCCCATGGCTACACCTTC
>TRBV19|few|TRBJ1-1|TRBD1
CATRDRSPEAFF
TGTGCCACCCGGGACAGGTCCCCTGAAGCTTTCTTT